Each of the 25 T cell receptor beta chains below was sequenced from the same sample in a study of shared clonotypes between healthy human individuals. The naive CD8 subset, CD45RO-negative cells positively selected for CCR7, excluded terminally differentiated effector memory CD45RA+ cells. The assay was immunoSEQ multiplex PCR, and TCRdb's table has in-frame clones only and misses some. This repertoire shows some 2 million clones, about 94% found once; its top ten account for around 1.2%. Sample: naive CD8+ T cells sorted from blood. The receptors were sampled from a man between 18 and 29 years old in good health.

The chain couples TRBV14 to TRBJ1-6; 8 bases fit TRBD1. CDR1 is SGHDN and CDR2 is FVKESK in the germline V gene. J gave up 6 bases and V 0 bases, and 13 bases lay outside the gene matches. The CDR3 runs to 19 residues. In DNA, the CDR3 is TGTGCCAGCAGCCAAGATGAAGGTGTCAGGGGGCCACTTAATTCACCCCTCCACTTT. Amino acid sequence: CASSQDEGVRGPLNSPLHF.

The CDR3 bases are TGTGCCAGCAGCGGTGCTAACTATGGCTACACCTTC. Encoded protein: CASSGANYGYTF. The chain joins TRBV7-9 to TRBJ1-2; unclear D gene. Trimming took 5 bases from V and 0 from J, leaving 4 bases between them. The CDR3 length is 12 residues. CDR1 is SEHNR, CDR2 FQNEAQ, per germline (reference sequence).

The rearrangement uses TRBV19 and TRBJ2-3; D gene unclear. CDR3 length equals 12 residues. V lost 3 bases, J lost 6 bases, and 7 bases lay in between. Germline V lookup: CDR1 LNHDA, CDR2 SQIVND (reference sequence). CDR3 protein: CASSMPPDTQYF. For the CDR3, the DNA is TGTGCCAGTAGTATGCCTCCGGATACGCAGTATTTT.

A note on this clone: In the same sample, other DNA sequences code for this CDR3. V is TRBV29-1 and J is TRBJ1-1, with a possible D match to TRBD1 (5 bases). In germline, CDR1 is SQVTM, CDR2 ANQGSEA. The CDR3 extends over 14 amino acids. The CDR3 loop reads CSVRYPSRAAEAFF. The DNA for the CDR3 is TGCAGTGTTCGTTATCCATCCAGGGCGGCTGAAGCTTTCTTT.

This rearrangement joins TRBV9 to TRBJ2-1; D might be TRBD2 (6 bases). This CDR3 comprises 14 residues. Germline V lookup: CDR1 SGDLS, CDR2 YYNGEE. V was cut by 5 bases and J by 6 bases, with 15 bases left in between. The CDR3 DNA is TGTGCCAGCAGGGGACCGGGAGCTGGCAATGAGCAGTTCTTC. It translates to CASRGPGAGNEQFF. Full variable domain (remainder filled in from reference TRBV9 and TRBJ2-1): DSGVTQTPKHLITATGQRVTLRCSPRSGDLSVYWYQQSLDQGLQFLIQYYNGEERAKGNILERFSAQQFPDLHSELNLSSLELGDSALYFCASRGPGAGNEQFFGPGTRLTVL.

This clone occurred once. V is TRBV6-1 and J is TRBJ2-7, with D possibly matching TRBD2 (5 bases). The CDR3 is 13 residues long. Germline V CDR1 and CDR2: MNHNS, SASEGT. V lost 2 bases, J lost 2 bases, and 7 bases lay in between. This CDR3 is CASSEMGAYEQYF. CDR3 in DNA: TGTGCCAGCAGTGAAATGGGAGCCTACGAGCAGTACTTC.

CDR3 sequence (DNA): TGTGCCAGCAGACTCCCCCGGGACAGGGGCACAGATACGCAGTATTTT. Its translation is CASRLPRDRGTDTQYF. This rearrangement joins TRBV7-9 to TRBJ2-3, with 9 bases that match TRBD1. J lost 1 base, V lost 6 bases, and 8 bases had no gene match. Germline CDR1 is SEHNR and CDR2 is FQNEAQ (reference sequence). The CDR3 is 16 amino acids.

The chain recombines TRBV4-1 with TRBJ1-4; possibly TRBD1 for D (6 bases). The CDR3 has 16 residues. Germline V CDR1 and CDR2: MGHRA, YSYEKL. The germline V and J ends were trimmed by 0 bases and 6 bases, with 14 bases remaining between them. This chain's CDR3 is CASSQDRTGRHEKLFF. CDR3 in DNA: TGCGCCAGCAGCCAAGATCGAACAGGGAGGCATGAAAAACTGTTTTTT.

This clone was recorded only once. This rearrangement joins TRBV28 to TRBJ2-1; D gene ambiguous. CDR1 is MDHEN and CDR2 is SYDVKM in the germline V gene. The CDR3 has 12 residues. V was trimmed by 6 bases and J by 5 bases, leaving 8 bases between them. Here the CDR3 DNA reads TGTGCCAGCAGCCCCAGCCACAATGAGCAGTTCTTC. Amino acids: CASSPSHNEQFF.

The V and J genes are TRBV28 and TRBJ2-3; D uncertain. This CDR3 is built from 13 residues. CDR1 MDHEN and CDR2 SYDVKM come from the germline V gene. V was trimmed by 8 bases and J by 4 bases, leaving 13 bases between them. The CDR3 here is CASAPGLADTQYF. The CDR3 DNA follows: TGTGCCAGCGCCCCCGGGCTCGCAGATACGCAGTATTTT.

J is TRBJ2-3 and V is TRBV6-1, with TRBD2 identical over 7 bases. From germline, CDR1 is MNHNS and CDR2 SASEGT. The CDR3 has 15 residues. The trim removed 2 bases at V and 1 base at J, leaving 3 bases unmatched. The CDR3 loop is CASSELAEGTDTQYF. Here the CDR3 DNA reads TGTGCCAGCAGTGAACTAGCGGAGGGCACAGATACGCAGTATTTT.

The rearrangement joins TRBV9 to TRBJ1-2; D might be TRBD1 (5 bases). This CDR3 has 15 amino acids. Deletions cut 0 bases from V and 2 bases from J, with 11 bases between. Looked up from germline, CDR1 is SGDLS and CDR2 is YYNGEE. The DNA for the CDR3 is TGTGCCAGCAGCGTAGAATCCAGGGCAAACTATGGCTACACCTTC. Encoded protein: CASSVESRANYGYTF.

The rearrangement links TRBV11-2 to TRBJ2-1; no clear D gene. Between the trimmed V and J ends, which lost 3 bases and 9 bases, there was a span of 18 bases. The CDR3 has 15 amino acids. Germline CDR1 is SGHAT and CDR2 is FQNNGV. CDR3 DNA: TGTGCCAGCAGCTTTGGTGCTCTAGTTCGGACTGAGCAGTTCTTC. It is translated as CASSFGALVRTEQFF.

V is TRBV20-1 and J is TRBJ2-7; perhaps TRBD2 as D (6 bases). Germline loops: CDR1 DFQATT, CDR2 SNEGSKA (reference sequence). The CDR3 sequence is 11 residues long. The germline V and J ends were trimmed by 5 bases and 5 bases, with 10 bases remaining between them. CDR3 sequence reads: CSAGWEDEQYF. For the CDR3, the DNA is TGCAGTGCTGGATGGGAGGACGAGCAGTACTTC.

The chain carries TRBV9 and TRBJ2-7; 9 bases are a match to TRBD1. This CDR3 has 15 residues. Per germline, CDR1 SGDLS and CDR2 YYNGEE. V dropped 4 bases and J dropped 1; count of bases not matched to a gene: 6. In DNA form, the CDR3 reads TGTGCCAGCAGCTACGGGACAGGGATATCCTACGAGCAGTACTTC. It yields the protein CASSYGTGISYEQYF.

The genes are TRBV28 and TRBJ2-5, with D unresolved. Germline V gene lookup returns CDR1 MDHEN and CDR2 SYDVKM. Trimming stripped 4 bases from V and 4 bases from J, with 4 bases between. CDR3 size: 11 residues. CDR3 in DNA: TGTGCCAGCAGTTCCACAGAGACCCAGTACTTC. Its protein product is CASSSTETQYF.

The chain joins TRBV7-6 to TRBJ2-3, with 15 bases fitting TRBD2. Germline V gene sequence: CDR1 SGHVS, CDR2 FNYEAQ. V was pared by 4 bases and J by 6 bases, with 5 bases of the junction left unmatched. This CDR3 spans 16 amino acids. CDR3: CASSSGLAGGGDTQYF. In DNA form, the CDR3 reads TGTGCCAGCAGCTCGGGACTAGCGGGAGGAGGTGATACGCAGTATTTT.

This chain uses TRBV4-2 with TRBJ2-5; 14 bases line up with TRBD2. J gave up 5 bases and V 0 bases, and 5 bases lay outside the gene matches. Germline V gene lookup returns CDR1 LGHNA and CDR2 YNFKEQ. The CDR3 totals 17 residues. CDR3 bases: TGTGCCAGCAGCCAAGATACGTGGACTAGCGGGGGGGAGACCCAGTACTTC. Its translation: CASSQDTWTSGGETQYF.

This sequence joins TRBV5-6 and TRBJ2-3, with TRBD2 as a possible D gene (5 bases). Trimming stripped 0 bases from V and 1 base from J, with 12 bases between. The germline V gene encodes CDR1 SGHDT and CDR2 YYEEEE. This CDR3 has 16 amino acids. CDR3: CASSLGSGMGTDTQYF. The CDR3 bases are TGTGCCAGCAGCTTGGGGTCGGGGATGGGCACAGATACGCAGTATTTT.

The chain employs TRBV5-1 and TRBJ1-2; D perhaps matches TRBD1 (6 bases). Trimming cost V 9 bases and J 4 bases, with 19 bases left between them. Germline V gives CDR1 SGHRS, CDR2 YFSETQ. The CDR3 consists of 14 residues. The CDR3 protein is CAKHPGAPFYGYTF. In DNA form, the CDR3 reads TGCGCCAAGCACCCAGGGGCACCCTTCTATGGCTACACCTTC. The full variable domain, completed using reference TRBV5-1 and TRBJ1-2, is KAGVTQTPRYLIKTRGQQVTLSCSPISGHRSVSWYQQTPGQGLQFLFEYFSETQRNKGNFPGRFSGRQFSNSRSEMNVSTLELGDSALYLCAKHPGAPFYGYTFGSGTRLTVV.

The CDR3 nucleotides read TGTGCCAGCAGCTTAGAGGAGCGTAACACTGAAGCTTTCTTT. Protein sequence: CASSLEERNTEAFF. V usage is TRBV7-9 and J usage is TRBJ1-1, with D unclear. The CDR3 totals 14 residues. The V end lost 1 base, the J end lost 2 bases, and 8 bases lay between the germline ends. In germline, CDR1 is SEHNR, CDR2 FQNEAQ (reference sequence).

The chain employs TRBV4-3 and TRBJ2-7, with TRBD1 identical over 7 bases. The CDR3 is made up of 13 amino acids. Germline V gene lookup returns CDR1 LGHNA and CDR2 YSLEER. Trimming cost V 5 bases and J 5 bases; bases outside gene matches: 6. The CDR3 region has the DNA TGCGCCAGCAGCGGGGTAGGGGGCGACGAGCAGTACTTC. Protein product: CASSGVGGDEQYF.

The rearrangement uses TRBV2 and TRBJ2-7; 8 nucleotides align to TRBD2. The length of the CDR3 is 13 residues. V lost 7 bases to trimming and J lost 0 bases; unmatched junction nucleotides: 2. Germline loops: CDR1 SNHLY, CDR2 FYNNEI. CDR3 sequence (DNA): TGTGCCAGCACACTAGCGGCCTCCTACGAGCAGTACTTC. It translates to CASTLAASYEQYF. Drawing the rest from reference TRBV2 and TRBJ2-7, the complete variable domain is EPEVTQTPSHQVTQMGQEVILRCVPISNHLYFYWYRQILGQKVEFLVSFYNNEISEKSEIFDDQFSVERPDGSNFTLKIRSTKLEDSAMYFCASTLAASYEQYFGPGTRLTVT.

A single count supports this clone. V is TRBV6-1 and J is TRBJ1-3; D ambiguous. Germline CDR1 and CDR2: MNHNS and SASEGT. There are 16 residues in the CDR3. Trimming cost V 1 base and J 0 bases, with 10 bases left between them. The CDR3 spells CASSEDGSNSGNTIYF. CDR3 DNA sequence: TGTGCCAGCAGTGAAGACGGCAGTAACTCTGGAAACACCATATATTTT.

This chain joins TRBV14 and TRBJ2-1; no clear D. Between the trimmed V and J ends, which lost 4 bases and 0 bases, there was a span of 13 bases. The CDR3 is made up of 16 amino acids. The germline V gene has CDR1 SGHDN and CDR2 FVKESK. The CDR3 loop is CASSPRMRSSYNEQFF. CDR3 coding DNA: TGTGCCAGCAGCCCCCGGATGAGGAGCTCCTACAATGAGCAGTTCTTC.